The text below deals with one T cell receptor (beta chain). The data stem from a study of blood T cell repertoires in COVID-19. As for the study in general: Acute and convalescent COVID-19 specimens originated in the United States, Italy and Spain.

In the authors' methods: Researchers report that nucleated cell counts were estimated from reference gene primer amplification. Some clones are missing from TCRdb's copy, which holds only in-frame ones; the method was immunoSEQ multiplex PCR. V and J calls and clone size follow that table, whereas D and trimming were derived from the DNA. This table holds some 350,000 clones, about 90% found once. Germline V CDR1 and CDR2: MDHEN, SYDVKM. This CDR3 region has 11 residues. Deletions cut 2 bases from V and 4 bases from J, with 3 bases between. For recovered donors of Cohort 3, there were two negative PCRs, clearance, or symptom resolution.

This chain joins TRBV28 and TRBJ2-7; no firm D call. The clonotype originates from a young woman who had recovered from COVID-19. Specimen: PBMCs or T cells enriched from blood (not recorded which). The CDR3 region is CASSLIYEQYF. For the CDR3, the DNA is TGTGCCAGCAGTTTAATATACGAGCAGTACTTC.